Given below is one T cell receptor beta chain in context. What it binds is not known. This record belongs to a study of CD4 T cells in relation to SARS-CoV-2 and coronaviruses. CD4+ T cells from unexposed donors were obtained before the COVID-19 pandemic (2011-2018). CD4+ T cells were isolated from the cells after about ten days of culture. CDR3 length equals 15 residues. Trimming took 3 bases from V and 9 from J; bases not matched to a gene: 7. Germline V gene lookup returns CDR1 SGHNT and CDR2 YYREEE (reference sequence). The method was immunoSEQ multiplex PCR; TCRdb's version includes in-frame clones alone and lacks a portion of them. The sample shows some 19,000 clones, roughly 79% of them seen only once.

The chain recombines TRBV5-4 with TRBJ2-3; TRBD2 aligns across 13 bases. The sample taken for sequencing was CD4+ T cells from PBMCs, cultured in vitro. The clonotype was recovered from a human donor in good health. The DNA for the CDR3 is TGTGCCAGCAGCTCCTCCGGGACTAGCGGGACCACGCAGTATTTT. Its translation is CASSSSGTSGTTQYF.